A single sample gave rise to the 11 T cell receptor beta chains below, sequenced in a study of shared clonotypes between healthy human individuals. The assay was immunoSEQ multiplex PCR, and TCRdb's table has in-frame clones only and misses some. This sample has roughly 1,800,000 clones, with about 95% found just once. The naive CD8 subset, CD45RO-negative cells positively selected for CCR7, excluded terminally differentiated effector memory CD45RA+ cells. The sample was naive CD8+ T cells sorted from blood. Source of these receptors: a man younger than 35 in good health.

The chain's CDR3 is CASSYYRGSTDTQYF. DNA for the CDR3: TGTGCCAGCAGTTACTACAGGGGCAGCACAGATACGCAGTATTTT. The J gene is TRBJ2-3, the V gene TRBV6-5, with 7 nucleotides matching TRBD1. V shed 1 base, J shed 0 bases, and the junction held 1 base outside the gene matches. CDR1 is MNHEY, CDR2 SVGAGI, per germline. CDR3 length: 15 amino acids.

The chain employs TRBV30 and TRBJ2-7; 7 positions match TRBD2. The CDR3 covers 15 residues. CDR1 GTSNPN and CDR2 SVGIG come from the germline V gene (reference sequence). Trimming cost V 0 bases and J 0 bases; bases outside gene matches: 5. CDR3 coding DNA: TGTGCCTGGAGTGTGGTGGGAGGGACCTCCTACGAGCAGTACTTC. It codes for CAWSVVGGTSYEQYF.

CDR3 bases: TGTGCCAGCAGCTCGGAGCGGGGTGAGCAGTTCTTC. Its protein is CASSSERGEQFF. J is TRBJ2-1 and V is TRBV7-9, with 7 nucleotides matching TRBD2. The CDR3 totals 12 residues. CDR1 is SEHNR and CDR2 is FQNEAQ in the germline V gene (reference sequence). J lost 9 bases, V lost 4 bases, and 3 bases had no gene match.

The chain carries TRBV11-1 and TRBJ2-1; D uncertain. This CDR3 is built from 12 residues. Trimming removed 1 base at V and 8 bases at J, with 6 bases between. The germline CDR1 and CDR2 sequences are SGHAT and FQDESV (reference sequence). CDR3 sequence: CASSLVVYEQFF. Here the CDR3 DNA reads TGTGCCAGCAGCTTAGTTGTCTATGAGCAGTTCTTC.

About this clone itself: The identical CDR3 is also encoded by other nucleotide sequences in the sample. The V and J genes are TRBV7-9 and TRBJ2-1; 9 nucleotides match TRBD2. V lost 5 bases, J lost 9 bases, and 2 bases stayed unmatched. The V gene's germline CDR1 is SEHNR and CDR2 FQNEAQ (reference sequence). The length of the CDR3 is 12 residues. The chain's CDR3 is CASSPSGAEQFF. The CDR3 DNA is TGTGCCAGCAGCCCTAGCGGGGCTGAGCAGTTCTTC.

Comments on this clone: Different DNA sequences within this sample yield the same CDR3. The chain recombines TRBV13 with TRBJ2-5; TRBD1 matches 7 bases. CDR3 length equals 13 residues. Germline V lookup: CDR1 PRHDT, CDR2 FYEKMQ (reference sequence). V was pared by 2 bases and J by 5 bases, with 2 bases of the junction left unmatched. The CDR3 here is CASSLRGHETQYF. Here the CDR3 DNA reads TGTGCCAGCAGCTTAAGGGGGCATGAGACCCAGTACTTC.

In the case of this clone: Distinct nucleotide sequences in the sample also encode this CDR3. The V call is TRBV19, the J call TRBJ1-2, with D unresolved. The CDR3 is 13 amino acids. The ends were cut back, 1 base at V and 3 bases at J, with 6 bases in the middle. Germline CDR1 reads LNHDA; CDR2 reads SQIVND (reference sequence). The CDR3 coding sequence is TGTGCCAGTAGTATAGGCACTTACTATGGCTACACCTTC. Encoded protein: CASSIGTYYGYTF.

The chain is built from TRBV4-1 and TRBJ2-1; no clear D gene. Trimming took off 3 bases at V and 4 bases at J, with 7 bases between the two ends. The germline gives CDR1 MGHRA, CDR2 YSYEKL. The CDR3 has 13 amino acids. The CDR3 loop is CASSHEQYNEQFF. CDR3 nucleotides: TGCGCCAGCAGCCATGAACAGTACAATGAGCAGTTCTTC.

CDR3 region: CASSRSYMASSVETQYF. The CDR3 coding sequence is TGTGCCAGCAGCAGATCCTACATGGCGAGTTCTGTAGAGACCCAGTACTTC. V and J are TRBV11-2 and TRBJ2-5; D is undetermined. This CDR3 is built from 17 residues. Trimming pared 5 bases from V and 4 bases from J, leaving 23 bases between. Germline V gene sequence: CDR1 SGHAT, CDR2 FQNNGV.

This clone was detected once. The gene calls are TRBV9 and TRBJ2-3; tentative D call: TRBD1 (5 bases). With 0 bases removed from V and 2 bases from J, the gap between germline ends came to 10 bases. CDR3 length equals 15 residues. CDR1 and CDR2 (germline): SGDLS, YYNGEE. The CDR3 DNA reads as TGTGCCAGCAGCGTAGAGGACACAAACACAGATACGCAGTATTTT. This encodes CASSVEDTNTDTQYF. Using reference TRBV9 and TRBJ2-3 for the parts outside the CDR3, the full variable domain is DSGVTQTPKHLITATGQRVTLRCSPRSGDLSVYWYQQSLDQGLQFLIQYYNGEERAKGNILERFSAQQFPDLHSELNLSSLELGDSALYFCASSVEDTNTDTQYFGPGTRLTVL.

The gene calls are TRBV30 and TRBJ2-5; 8 bases fit TRBD1. The V segment lost 2 bases and the J segment 3 bases; nucleotides outside the gene matches: 11. CDR3 length equals 16 residues. The germline V gene has CDR1 GTSNPN and CDR2 SVGIG (reference sequence). The CDR3 sequence: CAWSQGETGVEETQYF. The CDR3 DNA is TGTGCCTGGAGTCAAGGGGAGACAGGGGTGGAAGAGACCCAGTACTTC.